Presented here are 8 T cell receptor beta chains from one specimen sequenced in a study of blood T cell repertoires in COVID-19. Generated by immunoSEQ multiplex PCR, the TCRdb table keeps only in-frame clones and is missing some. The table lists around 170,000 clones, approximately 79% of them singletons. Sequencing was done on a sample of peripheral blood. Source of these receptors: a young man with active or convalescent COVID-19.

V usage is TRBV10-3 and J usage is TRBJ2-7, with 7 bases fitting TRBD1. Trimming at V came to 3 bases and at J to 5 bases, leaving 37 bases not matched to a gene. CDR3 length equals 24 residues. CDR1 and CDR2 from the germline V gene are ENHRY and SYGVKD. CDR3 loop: CAISDPKELGTEVLGGPTLHEQYF. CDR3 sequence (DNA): TGTGCCATCAGTGATCCGAAGGAGTTGGGGACAGAAGTTCTTGGGGGTCCCACCCTCCACGAGCAGTACTTC.

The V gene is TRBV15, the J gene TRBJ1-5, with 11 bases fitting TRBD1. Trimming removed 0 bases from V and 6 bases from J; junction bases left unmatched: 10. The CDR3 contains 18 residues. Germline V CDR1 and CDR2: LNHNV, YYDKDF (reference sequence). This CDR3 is CATSRDFLWDRGIQPQHF. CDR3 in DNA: TGTGCCACCAGCAGAGATTTTTTGTGGGACAGGGGGATTCAGCCCCAGCATTTT.

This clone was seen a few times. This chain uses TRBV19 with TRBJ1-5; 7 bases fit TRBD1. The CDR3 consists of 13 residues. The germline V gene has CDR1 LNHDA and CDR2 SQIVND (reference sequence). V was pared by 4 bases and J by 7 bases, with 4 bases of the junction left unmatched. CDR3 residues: CASSRTGEQPQHF. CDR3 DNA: TGTGCCAGTAGTAGAACAGGGGAACAGCCCCAGCATTTT.

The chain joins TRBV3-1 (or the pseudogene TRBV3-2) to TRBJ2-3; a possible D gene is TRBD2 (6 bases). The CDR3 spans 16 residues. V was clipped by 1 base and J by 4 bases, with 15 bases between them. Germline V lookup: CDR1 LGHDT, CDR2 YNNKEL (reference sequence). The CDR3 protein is CASSQAGLRGPDTQYF. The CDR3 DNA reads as TGTGCCAGCAGCCAAGCGGGACTGAGAGGGCCAGATACGCAGTATTTT.

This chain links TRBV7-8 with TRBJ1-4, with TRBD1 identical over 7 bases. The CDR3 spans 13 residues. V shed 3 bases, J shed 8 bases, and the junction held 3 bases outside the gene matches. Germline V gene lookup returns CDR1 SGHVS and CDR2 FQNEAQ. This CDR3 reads CASSLGTAEKLFF. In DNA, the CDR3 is TGTGCCAGCAGCTTGGGGACAGCAGAAAAACTGTTTTTT.

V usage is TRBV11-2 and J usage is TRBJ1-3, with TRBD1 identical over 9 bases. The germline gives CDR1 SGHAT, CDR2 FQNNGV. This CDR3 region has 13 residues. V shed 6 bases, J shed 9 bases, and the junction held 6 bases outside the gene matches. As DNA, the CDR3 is TGTGCCAGCAGGGAGGACAGGGGAGGCACCATATATTTT. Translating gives CASREDRGGTIYF.

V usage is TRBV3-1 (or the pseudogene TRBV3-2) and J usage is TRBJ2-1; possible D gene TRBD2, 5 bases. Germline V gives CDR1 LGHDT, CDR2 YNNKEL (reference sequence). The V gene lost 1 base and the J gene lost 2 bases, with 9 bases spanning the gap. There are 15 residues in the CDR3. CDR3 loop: CASSQGMEAYNEQFF. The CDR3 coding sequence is TGTGCCAGCAGCCAAGGCATGGAGGCCTACAATGAGCAGTTCTTC.

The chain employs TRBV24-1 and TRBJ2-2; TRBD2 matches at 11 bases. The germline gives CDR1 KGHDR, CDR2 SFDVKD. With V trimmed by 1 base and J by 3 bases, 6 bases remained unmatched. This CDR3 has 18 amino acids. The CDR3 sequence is CATSDLRTSGLYTGELFF. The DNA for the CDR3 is TGTGCCACCAGTGATTTACGGACTAGCGGGCTTTACACCGGGGAGCTGTTTTTT.